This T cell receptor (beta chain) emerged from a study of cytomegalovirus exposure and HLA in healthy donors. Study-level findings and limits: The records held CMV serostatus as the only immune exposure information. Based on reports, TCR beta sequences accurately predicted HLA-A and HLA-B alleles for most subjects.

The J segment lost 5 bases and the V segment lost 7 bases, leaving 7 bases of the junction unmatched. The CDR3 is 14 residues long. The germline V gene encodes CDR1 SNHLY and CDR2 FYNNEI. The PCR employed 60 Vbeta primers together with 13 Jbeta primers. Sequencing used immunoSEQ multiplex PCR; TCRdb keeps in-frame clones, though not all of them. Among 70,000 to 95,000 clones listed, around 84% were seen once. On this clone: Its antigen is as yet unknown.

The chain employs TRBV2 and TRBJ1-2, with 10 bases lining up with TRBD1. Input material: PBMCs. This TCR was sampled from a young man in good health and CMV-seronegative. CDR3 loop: CASKGTGVRYGYTF. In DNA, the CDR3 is TGTGCCAGCAAAGGGACAGGGGTAAGGTATGGCTACACCTTC.